The TCR beta chain under discussion was sequenced for a study of shared clonotypes between healthy human individuals (dated by TCRdb to 2020 to 2021). Background on the whole study: The cohort comprised a couple of women and a few men aged 18 to 49 years. For each donor, three plates each were used for CD4 naive and CD4 memory, two plates were used for CD8 naive, and one plate was used for CD8 memory. Leukapheresis yielded between about 0.8 and 8.9 billion PBMCs per donor. To estimate repertoire size and how much clonotypes are shared between individuals, the study performed deep sequencing of blood TCR repertoires from about 5 healthy adults. Different laboratories and diverse techniques were used to prepare libraries and sequence TCR repertoires, to increase sequencing depth and limit assay-specific biases. Results the study describes overall, beyond this receptor: Rarefaction of sorted-subset datasets indicated incomplete sequencing despite the large sequencing depth. Only blood was sampled, and tissue TCR repertoires likely differ from those in blood. Compared with non-shared clonotypes, the clonotypes found in all four sorted-subset donors had higher generation probabilities. Pairwise subsampling indicated that sequencing depth was expected to affect the degree of clonotype sharing among donors. When a few donors were compared, the shared fraction of clonotypes was 5% to 6.5% for naive CD4, 3.5% to 4% for naive CD8, more than 2% for memory CD4, and 0.4% for memory CD8. Naive subsets generally had larger estimated clonotype richness than memory subsets. Because the study included a small number of donors, the genetic and exposure-history diversity represented was limited.

This clone was counted a single time. The antigen it recognizes is unknown. No qualities accompany the bases; no much larger clone lies one base away. CDR1 SGHVS and CDR2 FNYEAQ are derived from the germline V gene. The CDR3 sequence holds 14 residues, the cysteine and phenylalanine included. Only CDR3 DNA is held: 42 bases, read in frame from base 1. Unmatched junction bases come to 0, with V trimmed by 6 bases and J by 5 bases. The donors were healthy, HIV-negative adults with no recently reported acute infections or vaccinations. Only Caucasian adults living in Nashville, Tennessee, USA were represented among the donors. Magnetic negative selection was used to enrich CD4+ T cells, after which naive cells were positively selected on CD45RA and the negative fraction became the memory subset. Blood was collected by leukapheresis, and PBMCs were isolated by Ficoll-Histopaque density gradient centrifugation and then cryopreserved in liquid nitrogen vapor phase. Analytical flow cytometry was used to check the purity and quantity of each magnetically sorted T cell population. Each sorted fraction had its genomic DNA isolated and then quantified by UV absorbance on a Nanodrop 2000c.

Using the deep immunoSEQ assay, TCR CDR3 regions were amplified from genomic DNA by multiplex PCR. Extracted genomic DNA from each cell subset was distributed evenly across all wells of several immunoSEQ 96-well plates, and each plate was treated as a replicate. For sorted subsets, each replicate PCR was loaded with approximately 190 ng genomic DNA, equivalent to 25,000 to 35,000 T cell genomes. Purified libraries were measured with a Qubit 3.0 fluorometer, size-checked on a Bioanalyzer 2100, and measured again with the KAPA Library Quantification kit. A separate single-read 150-cycle Illumina NextSeq 550 flow cell was used to sequence each immunoSEQ 96-well plate. The paper's data handling went like this. Because the immunoSEQ output held only junctional sequences and lacked quality scores, the filtering could not match the filtering applied to full-length reads. Sequences were annotated with PyIR, a Python wrapper for IgBLAST v1.9, and V/J genes and CDR3 were assigned using IMGT germline references. Reads with weak V/J assignments (E-value above 1e-6), missing CDR3, stop codons, out-of-frame junctions, or ambiguous translated residues were removed. V3J clonotypes were defined by identical inferred V gene, J gene, and CDR3 amino acid sequence. The percentage overlap between two repertoires was calculated by dividing the number of shared unique clonotypes by the size of the smaller repertoire. Richness of each repertoire was evaluated using RTK rarefaction, the Chao1 estimator, and Recon v2.1 estimates of unobserved clonotypes. OLGA was used to compute generation probabilities for all TCRbeta clonotypes that the gDNA method yielded from a few donors. TCRdb retrieved this table from immuneACCESS and kept in-frame rearrangements only. Not all clones are present; in checked studies, unresolved V genes account for under half, and no reason is known for the remainder. The DNA gave D and trimming, while V, J and clone size come from that table. Here the sample has fewer than 1.4 million clones; roughly 74% occur a single time. In total, the top ten clones hold roughly 0.65% of the sample.

The chain uses TRBV7-6 and TRBJ2-2; 13 bases in the middle match TRBD2. The TCR comes from a man younger than 30 in good health. Some clones in this sample may be carry-over from other donors' samples. Source material: memory CD4+ T cells from PBMCs. The sample's cell subset or site label is to be understood as: CD45RA-negative fraction. The nucleotides are TGTGCCAGCAGGGGACTAGCGGGGACCGGGGAGCTGTTTTTT. This yields the protein CASRGLAGTGELFF.